These 26 T cell receptor beta chains were sequenced from one sample in a study of blood T cells in healthy people across ages. Using a J-beta primer mix together with a sample-barcoded 5' primer, a second PCR was run for roughly 6 to 12 cycles. MiXCR, run by TCRdb on the 5' RACE reads, gives a single entry per CDR3 protein. This table holds more than 900,000 distinct CDR3 sequences, approximately 32% found once. These data were also filed under a second study, of T cells of mothers and their children.

The sample consisted of blood. All receptors come from a woman in her thirties or forties in good health.

The J gene is TRBJ2-4, the V gene TRBV5-1; D possibly corresponds to TRBD2 (6 bases). Near its end, the DNA agrees better with TRBJ2-5, so the J call may be wrong. The CDR3 runs 15 residues. CDR1 and CDR2 (germline): SGHRS, YFSETQ. This CDR3 reads CASSLQSSVPETQYF. CDR3 sequence (DNA): TGCGCCAGCAGCCTCCAGTCTAGCGTTCCAGAGACCCAGTACTTC.

This clonotype was counted many times. The chain joins TRBV20-1 to TRBJ1-2; no clear D. Germline V lookup: CDR1 DFQATT, CDR2 SNEGSKA (reference sequence). With 7 bases removed from V and 12 bases from J, the gap between germline ends came to 9 bases. This CDR3 has 8 residues. The CDR3 DNA reads as TGCAGTGGTGGTCCCGACACCTTC. This translates into CSGGPDTF.

This chain joins TRBV7-2 and TRBJ2-7; D not resolved. V dropped 4 bases and J dropped 6 bases, with 10 bases sitting between them. The CDR3 is made up of 12 amino acids. CDR1 and CDR2 (germline): SGHTA, FQGNSA. Written as DNA, the CDR3 is TGTGCCAGCAGCTCCCTCCTAGGCGAGCAGTACTTC. This gives the protein CASSSLLGEQYF.

This chain uses TRBV28 with TRBJ1-1; D gene unclear. This CDR3 has 14 residues. Germline lookup yields CDR1 MDHEN and CDR2 SYDVKM. Deletions cut 6 bases from V and 4 bases from J, with 15 bases between. The CDR3 here is CASRLSFRSTEAFF. The DNA for the CDR3 is TGTGCCAGCAGGTTGAGTTTCCGTTCCACTGAAGCTTTCTTT.

The chain recombines TRBV5-1 with TRBJ2-1; 9 positions match TRBD1. The CDR3 runs 15 residues. The germline V gene has CDR1 SGHRS and CDR2 YFSETQ. The V and J ends lost 6 bases and 8 bases, in that order; junction bases with no gene match: 12. The CDR3 nucleotides read TGCGCCAGCAATCCGGGACAGGGATCGGTCGATGAGCAGTTCTTC. Residues: CASNPGQGSVDEQFF.

The V and J genes are TRBV4-1 and TRBJ2-1; possibly TRBD1 for D (9 bases). The length of the CDR3 is 17 residues. CDR1 MGHRA and CDR2 YSYEKL come from the germline V gene. V dropped 4 bases and J dropped 1 base, with 17 bases sitting between them. This chain's CDR3 is CASSPSGGQGSYNEQFF. CDR3 in DNA: TGCGCCAGCAGCCCGAGCGGGGGACAGGGATCCTACAATGAGCAGTTCTTC.

This clonotype has a single count. V and J are TRBV5-1 and TRBJ2-5; D may match TRBD1 or TRBD2 (5 bases each). The CDR3 loop spans 16 amino acids. The germline CDR1 and CDR2 sequences are SGHRS and YFSETQ. Trimming took off 4 bases at V and 0 bases at J, with 16 bases between the two ends. This chain's CDR3 is CASSQTGAKHQETQYF. In nucleotides, the CDR3 is TGCGCCAGCAGCCAAACCGGGGCCAAGCACCAAGAGACCCAGTACTTC.

This clonotype has only a few counts. The genes are TRBV28 and TRBJ2-1, with D perhaps TRBD1 (6 bases). The germline gives CDR1 MDHEN, CDR2 SYDVKM. The CDR3 consists of 18 residues. The V gene lost 3 bases and the J gene lost 4 bases, with 22 bases spanning the gap. CDR3 in DNA: TGTGCCAGCAGTTTGGGTCGAACCTGGACAGCTAGTTACAATGAGCAGTTCTTC. Its translation is CASSLGRTWTASYNEQFF.

This clonotype occurred many times. This chain uses TRBV7-6 with TRBJ2-1; D perhaps matches TRBD2 (6 bases). Trimming took 1 base from V and 6 from J, leaving 13 bases between them. The CDR3 loop spans 15 amino acids. CDR1 is SGHVS and CDR2 is FNYEAQ in the germline V gene. Written as DNA, the CDR3 is TGTGCCAGCAGCTTAGATCCAGGAGCGGGCAATGAGCAGTTCTTC. It translates to CASSLDPGAGNEQFF.

This sequence joins TRBV5-6 and TRBJ2-5; a weak D match, TRBD1 (7 bases). The CDR3 has 16 amino acids. In germline, CDR1 is SGHDT, CDR2 YYEEEE. V lost 3 bases to trimming and J lost 7 bases, with 22 bases between them. The chain's CDR3 is CASSWNPRPQGGTQYF. Written as DNA, the CDR3 is TGTGCCAGCAGCTGGAATCCGAGACCCCAGGGGGGGACCCAGTACTTC.

This clonotype was picked up many times. The chain uses TRBV9 and TRBJ2-1; 8 bases are a match to TRBD2. The V segment lost 0 bases and the J segment 6 bases; nucleotides outside the gene matches: 11. The CDR3 is made up of 17 amino acids. The germline V gene encodes CDR1 SGDLS and CDR2 YYNGEE. The CDR3 reads CASSVGAGDFLGNEQFF. The CDR3 DNA follows: TGTGCCAGCAGCGTAGGAGCGGGGGACTTTTTAGGCAATGAGCAGTTCTTC. The complete variable domain, with remaining parts taken from reference TRBV9 and TRBJ2-1, reads DSGVTQTPKHLITATGQRVTLRCSPRSGDLSVYWYQQSLDQGLQFLIQYYNGEERAKGNILERFSAQQFPDLHSELNLSSLELGDSALYFCASSVGAGDFLGNEQFFGPGTRLTVL.

J is TRBJ2-5 and V is TRBV5-1; no definite D call. The CDR3 is made up of 14 amino acids. Looked up from germline, CDR1 is SGHRS and CDR2 is YFSETQ. V gave up 0 bases and J gave up 0 bases, with 6 bases separating them. The CDR3 DNA reads TGCGCCAGCAGCTTGGCCCGATACCAAGAGACCCAGTACTTC. Residues: CASSLARYQETQYF.

J is TRBJ1-1 and V is TRBV20-1; a weak D match, TRBD1 (6 bases). This CDR3 is 15 amino acids long. V shed 1 base and J shed 5 bases, with 17 bases lying between them. Germline V gives CDR1 DFQATT, CDR2 SNEGSKA (reference sequence). CDR3 in amino acids: CSARGPTGRGTEAFF. Written as DNA, the CDR3 is TGCAGTGCTAGAGGCCCGACAGGAAGAGGAACTGAAGCTTTCTTT.

The V and J genes are TRBV7-8 and TRBJ2-4; 7 bases are a match to TRBD2. Trimming removed 7 bases from V and 13 bases from J; junction bases left unmatched: 19. Per germline, CDR1 SGHVS and CDR2 FQNEAQ. The CDR3 has 15 amino acids. DNA of the CDR3: TGTGCCAGCATCCCGGGGAGGGTCGATCACAATGAGCAGTACTTC. This sequence encodes CASIPGRVDHNEQYF.

The chain joins TRBV5-1 to TRBJ1-1; unclear D gene. The V and J ends lost 3 bases and 0 bases respectively, with 9 bases between them. This CDR3 is built from 14 residues. Germline CDR1 and CDR2: SGHRS and YFSETQ. CDR3 region: CASSSDGLNTEAFF. CDR3 DNA sequence: TGCGCCAGCAGCTCGGACGGCCTGAACACTGAAGCTTTCTTT.

To note about this clonotype: A much more abundant neighbour one base away suggests this may be a read error. The V call is TRBV29-1, the J call TRBJ2-7; tentatively, D is TRBD2 (6 bases). Germline CDR1 reads SQVTM; CDR2 reads ANQGSEA. The CDR3 has 15 amino acids. V lost 3 bases to trimming and J lost 2 bases, with 17 bases between them. This CDR3 reads CSVEGGARHTYEQYF. CDR3 in DNA: TGCAGCGTTGAGGGGGGAGCGAGGCACACCTACGAGCAGTACTTC.

With regard to this clonotype: Relative to the germline gene, one junction end is altered; a read error may explain this. The chain couples TRBV7-8 to TRBJ1-4; the D gene is possibly TRBD1 (5 bases). The germline gives CDR1 SGHVS, CDR2 FQNEAQ. The CDR3 is 13 amino acids. CDR3 region: CATRRQRTEKRFF. CDR3 nucleotides: TGTGCCACTCGGAGACAGAGGACTGAAAAACGGTTTTTT.

In this sample, this clonotype turned up a few times. This chain connects TRBV12-3 or TRBV12-4 to TRBJ2-3, with 7 bases lining up with TRBD2. The CDR3 loop spans 15 amino acids. V dropped 10 bases and J dropped 0; count of bases not matched to a gene: 10. Here the CDR3 reads CATGGGAQSTDTQYF. CDR3 DNA sequence: TGTGCCACCGGGGGAGGGGCCCAAAGCACAGATACGCAGTATTTT.

This clonotype was counted a few times. The junction differs from germline at one of its ends, possibly a read error. The J gene is TRBJ2-7, the V gene TRBV7-3; 10 positions match TRBD1. The CDR3 is made up of 14 amino acids. Germline CDR1 and CDR2: SGHTA and FQGTGA. CDR3 nucleotide sequence: TGTGCCCGCAGCTGGGAGGGACAGGGGTCCGAGCAGTACTTC. Its protein product is CARSWEGQGSEQYF.

This clonotype was counted at least ten times. The chain joins TRBV4-3 to TRBJ1-2; the D is unclear. The V end was cut by 4 bases, the J end by 7 bases, with 19 bases between. Germline-derived CDR1 and CDR2 are LGHNA and YSLEER. This CDR3 spans 15 amino acids. CDR3 sequence reads: CASSRTTGSPVGYTF. CDR3 DNA sequence: TGCGCCAGCAGCCGGACGACCGGGTCACCCGTTGGCTACACCTTC.

The genes are TRBV12-3 or TRBV12-4 and TRBJ2-7, with 11 bases matching TRBD2. V shed 1 base, J shed 7 bases, and the junction held 6 bases outside the gene matches. This CDR3 has 15 amino acids. The CDR3 bases are TGTGCCAGCAGTTTAGGAACTAGCGGGGGAAGAGAGCAGTACTTC. Translating it yields CASSLGTSGGREQYF.

This clonotype was seen at least ten times. The chain recombines TRBV5-1 with TRBJ2-7; D is unclear. The CDR3 covers 13 residues. Germline lookup yields CDR1 SGHRS and CDR2 YFSETQ. Deletions cut 4 bases from V and 5 bases from J, with 13 bases between. This CDR3 reads CASSDSRPNEQYF. CDR3 DNA: TGCGCCAGCAGCGATTCTCGACCGAACGAGCAGTACTTC. The whole variable domain, filled in from reference TRBV5-1 and TRBJ2-7, reads KAGVTQTPRYLIKTRGQQVTLSCSPISGHRSVSWYQQTPGQGLQFLFEYFSETQRNKGNFPGRFSGRQFSNSRSEMNVSTLELGDSALYLCASSDSRPNEQYFGPGTRLTVT.

This clonotype was seen a handful of times. The CDR3 sequence is CASSRLYSNQPQHF. In nucleotides, the CDR3 is TGTGCCAGCAGCCGATTATATAGCAATCAGCCCCAGCATTTT. The rearrangement links TRBV28 to TRBJ1-5; D unresolved. The CDR3 has 14 amino acids. The V end lost 6 bases, the J end lost 0 bases, and 9 bases lay between the germline ends. CDR1 MDHEN and CDR2 SYDVKM come from the germline V gene.

This chain uses TRBV9 with TRBJ2-1, with 12 bases identical to TRBD2. Germline V gene lookup returns CDR1 SGDLS and CDR2 YYNGEE. The V and J ends lost 4 bases and 2 bases, in that order; junction bases with no gene match: 4. This CDR3 is 16 amino acids long. The CDR3 nucleotides read TGTGCCAGCAGCCTGCTAGCGGGGGGGACCTACAATGAGCAGTTCTTC. Protein: CASSLLAGGTYNEQFF.

J is TRBJ2-5 and V is TRBV7-9; D is perhaps TRBD1 (5 bases). The germline V gene has CDR1 SEHNR and CDR2 FQNEAQ (reference sequence). The CDR3 is 15 residues long. V was pared by 1 base and J by 5 bases, with 14 bases between. CDR3 sequence: CASSLGAGMEETQYF. The CDR3 nucleotides read TGTGCCAGCAGCTTAGGGGCAGGGATGGAGGAGACCCAGTACTTC. Based on the CDR3 plus reference TRBV7-9 and TRBJ2-5, the full variable domain is DTGVSQNPRHKITKRGQNVTFRCDPISEHNRLYWYRQTLGQGPEFLTYFQNEAQLEKSRLLSDRFSAERPKGSFSTLEIQRTEQGDSAMYLCASSLGAGMEETQYFGPGTRLLVL.

The CDR3 bases are TGTGCCAGCAGTGGGCTTAATTTACTGGGACAGGGAGCACCAAGCTCCTACGAGCAGTACTTC. It encodes CASSGLNLLGQGAPSSYEQYF. The genes are TRBV25-1 and TRBJ2-7, with TRBD1 matching 9 bases. J gave up 0 bases and V 4 bases, and 22 bases lay outside the gene matches. The CDR3 length is 21 residues. Germline V CDR1 and CDR2: MGHDK, SYGVNS.